This section outlines one T cell receptor beta chain sequence together with its context. There is no known antigen for this receptor. It has no much larger one-base neighbor in the sample; base qualities were not kept. The immunoSEQ Assay, a bias-controlled multiplex PCR, was used to amplify TCRbeta CDR3 regions from genomic DNA. Turning to the authors' computational methods: The number of nucleated cells in each sample was estimated by amplification of reference gene primers within the assay. Sequence reads were collapsed and filtered to measure the absolute abundance of every unique TCRbeta CDR3 rearrangement. Productive Simpson clonality was computed per sample as the square root of Simpson's diversity index over productive rearrangements. TCRdb retrieved this table from immuneACCESS and kept in-frame rearrangements only. Not all clones are present; in checked studies, unresolved V genes account for under half, and no reason is known for the remainder. V and J calls and clone size are given by that table; D and trimming were obtained from the DNA. A total of 300,000 to 350,000 clones appear in this sample, approximately 90% of them only once. 2.5% to 4% of the sample lies in the top ten.

From cysteine to phenylalanine, the CDR3 is 14 amino acids long. Only the CDR3 DNA stays, 42 bases, in frame from base 1. CDR1 and CDR2 (SGHVS, FNYEAQ) derive from the germline V gene. V sheds 1 base and J sheds 9 bases, leaving 13 bases between their ends. The record originates from a study of blood T cell repertoires in COVID-19 (dated by TCRdb to 2018 to 2021). Turning to the overall study: Collaborator samples came from the United States, Italy and Spain and covered acute and convalescent phases of COVID-19. The dataset comprised deeply sampled blood TCRbeta repertoires from subjects exposed to, actively infected with, or recovered from COVID-19. The repertoires were released in a freely available public database meant as a resource for research on the immune response to SARS-CoV-2. The prospective study material was composed of cDNA or gDNA derived from T cells, B-cell-depleted T cells, or PBMCs. Where HLA class I and class II types were available, the types were taken from metadata supplied by the sample provider, not from assay-based typing. Sample metadata almost always included a de-identified subject ID, COVID-19 status, age in years and sex. Samples were obtained from the ongoing ImmuneRACE study (first 160 participants) and from 1,200 or so subjects provided by 6 global collaborators.

The investigation overall reported the following: The amount of clinical and demographic metadata varied by source and participant and was provided uncurated.

Samples from volunteer blood donors who had recovered from COVID-19 were contributed by a second Seattle source. Whole blood was collected in K2EDTA tubes by collaborating institutions according to the institutions' own protocols. For TCRbeta analysis, collaborator samples were shipped as frozen whole blood, as isolated PBMCs, or as DNA extracted from either sample type. The receptor chain draws on TRBV7-6 and TRBJ2-1; the D gene identity is not certain. This TCR came from a woman younger than 30 who had recovered from COVID-19. Sequenced: peripheral blood. The CDR3 reads CASSLDGQYREQFF. The nucleotide sequence is given as TGTGCCAGCAGCTTAGATGGGCAATATCGTGAGCAGTTCTTC.